These 11 T cell receptor beta chains share one sample of origin, sequenced in a study of blood T cells in healthy people across ages (dated by TCRdb to about 2015). The library relied on 5' RACE. This sample was sequenced with an Illumina HiSeq 2500. A second PCR of roughly 6 to 11 cycles was run with a J-beta primer mix and a sample-barcoded 5' primer. TCRdb reworked the public reads: Q25 trimming with fastp, MiXCR clone assembly, productive beta chains retained. Merged by CDR3 protein, the rows form single entries marked with the most common genes and DNA. The sample table shows some 1.4 million distinct CDR3 sequences, and 40% to 50% are seen once. The ten largest clones add up to roughly 7.7% of the sample. Sequencing was performed on blood. The source is a woman under 30 in good health.

This chain joins TRBV5-1 and TRBJ2-5; D unclear. The better agreement between TRBJ2-7 and the DNA end casts doubt on the J call. Germline lookup yields CDR1 SGHRS and CDR2 YFSETQ. CDR3 size: 13 residues. DNA for the CDR3: TGCGCCAGCAGCCTTCCTACAGCAGGCGAGCAGTACTTC. Translated: CASSLPTAGEQYF.

This clonotype was counted at least ten times. The DNA for the CDR3 is TGCGCCAGCAGCCAAGAAGTGACAGCGAACTATGGCTACACCTTC. It translates to CASSQEVTANYGYTF. The rearrangement links TRBV4-1 to TRBJ1-2; D might be TRBD1 (5 bases). Germline values: CDR1 MGHRA, CDR2 YSYEKL. This CDR3 comprises 15 residues. Trimming took off 0 bases at V and 2 bases at J, with 10 bases between the two ends.

The V gene is TRBV5-1, the J gene TRBJ2-2; D remains unclear. Trimming took off 0 bases at V and 7 bases at J, with 13 bases between the two ends. Germline CDR1 reads SGHRS; CDR2 reads YFSETQ. The CDR3 has 15 amino acids. CDR3 bases: TGCGCCAGCAGCTTGGGAGGTTTCGAGAGCGGGGAGCTGTTTTTT. Protein product: CASSLGGFESGELFF.

In this sample, this clonotype turned up a few times. The chain combines TRBV12-3 or TRBV12-4 with TRBJ1-2; a possible D gene is TRBD1 (5 bases). V lost 0 bases and J lost 1, with 12 bases in between. The CDR3 length is 16 residues. CDR3 sequence (DNA): TGTGCCAGCAGTTTAGCGCTGACAGACAATAACTATGGCTACACCTTC. Amino acid sequence: CASSLALTDNNYGYTF.

In its sample, this clonotype was seen a few times. The chain couples TRBV7-2 to TRBJ2-7; 14 bases fit TRBD2. V dropped 5 bases and J dropped 3; count of bases not matched to a gene: 18. This CDR3 comprises 20 residues. Germline V gene lookup returns CDR1 SGHTA and CDR2 FQGNSA. The CDR3 nucleotides read TGTGCCAGCAGCGCGCGGGGACTAGCGGGAGCGCGACTAGGGTTCTACGAGCAGTACTTC. Residues: CASSARGLAGARLGFYEQYF.

This sequence joins TRBV30 and TRBJ2-1; D is uncertain. The CDR3 consists of 11 residues. CDR1 is GTSNPN, CDR2 SVGIG, per germline (reference sequence). The CDR3 loop reads CAATEVGEQFF. The CDR3, as DNA: TGTGCTGCCACAGAGGTCGGCGAGCAGTTCTTC. Looking up the rest from reference TRBV30 and TRBJ2-1 gives the full variable domain: SQTIHQWPATLVQPVGSPLSLECTVEGTSNPNLYWYRQAAGRGLQLLFYSVGIGQISSEVPQNLSASRPQDRQFILSSKKLLLSDSGFYLCAATEVGEQFFGPGTRLTVL.

About this clonotype itself: A single base separates this from a much larger clone, so it may be a read error. The V and J genes are TRBV27 and TRBJ2-5; TRBD2 agrees at 14 bases. The J call could be wrong; TRBJ2-1 is a better fit for the DNA end. The CDR3 has 17 residues. Germline CDR1 MNHEY, CDR2 SMNVEV (reference sequence). CDR3 sequence: CASSQTGTSGSTETQFF. CDR3 in DNA: TGTGCCAGCAGCCAGACCGGGACTAGCGGGAGTACGGAGACCCAGTTCTTC.

The table lists this clonotype with a count of one. A junction boundary mismatches the germline segment, possibly from a read error. This chain links TRBV7-9 with TRBJ1-3, with D perhaps TRBD1 (5 bases). The V gene's germline CDR1 is SEHNR and CDR2 FQNEAQ (reference sequence). The CDR3 sequence is 17 residues long. CDR3 sequence reads: CASSLKGPGDSGSTIYF. The DNA of the CDR3 is TGTGCCAGCAGCTTGAAGGGTCCCGGGGACTCTGGAAGCACCATATATTTT.

The chain couples TRBV10-1 to TRBJ2-3; weak D call: TRBD1 (6 bases). The germline V gene encodes CDR1 WNHNN and CDR2 SYGVQD (reference sequence). The length of the CDR3 is 14 residues. Trimming took off 6 bases at V and 0 bases at J, with 10 bases between the two ends. DNA of the CDR3: TGCGCCAGCAGCGGACAGTTTAGCACAGATACGCAGTATTTT. It encodes CASSGQFSTDTQYF.

This chain links TRBV4-1 with TRBJ2-5, with 9 bases matching TRBD1. After removal of 1 base from V and 5 bases from J, the junction contained 8 bases not matched to a gene. Germline loops: CDR1 MGHRA, CDR2 YSYEKL. The CDR3 has 16 residues. In nucleotides, the CDR3 is TGCGCCAGCAGCCAAGGGGCGGGACAGGGTGCGGAGACCCAGTACTTC. It encodes CASSQGAGQGAETQYF.

This clonotype is a singleton in its sample. J is TRBJ1-5 and V is TRBV28, with D hard to call. V lost 0 bases and J 2 bases, leaving 11 bases between the germline ends. CDR3 size: 16 residues. The germline V gene encodes CDR1 MDHEN and CDR2 SYDVKM. The CDR3 coding sequence is TGTGCCAGCAGTTTATGGGGCGGTTCTGGCAATCAGCCCCAGCATTTT. Residues: CASSLWGGSGNQPQHF.